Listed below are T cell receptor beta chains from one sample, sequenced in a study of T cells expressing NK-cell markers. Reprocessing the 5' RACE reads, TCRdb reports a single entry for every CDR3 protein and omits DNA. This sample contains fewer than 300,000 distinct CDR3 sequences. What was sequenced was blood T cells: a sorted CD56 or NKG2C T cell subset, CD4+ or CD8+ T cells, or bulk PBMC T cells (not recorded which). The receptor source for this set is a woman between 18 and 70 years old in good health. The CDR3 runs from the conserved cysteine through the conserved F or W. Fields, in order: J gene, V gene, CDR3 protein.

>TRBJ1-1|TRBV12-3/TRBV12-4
CASSLDRANTEAFF
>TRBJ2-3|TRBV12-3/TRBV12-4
CASNKQGVGDTQYF
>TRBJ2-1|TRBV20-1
CSATTPSKYNEQFF
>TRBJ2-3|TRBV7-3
CASSSYLGDTQYF
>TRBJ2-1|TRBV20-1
CSARGEGLAGDYVYNEQFF
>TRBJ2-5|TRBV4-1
CASSQAAQLEAQYF
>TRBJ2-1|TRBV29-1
CSGGLSGEQFF
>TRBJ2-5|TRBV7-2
CASSLQTRETQYF
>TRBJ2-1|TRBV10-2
CASSKGTAAYNEQFF
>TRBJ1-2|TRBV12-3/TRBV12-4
CASSLKLSDYGYTF
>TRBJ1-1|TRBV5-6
CASSLVGLGTEAFF
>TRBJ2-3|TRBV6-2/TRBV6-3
CASRAQWRPTDTQYF
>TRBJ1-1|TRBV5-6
CASSGAGGMNTEAFF